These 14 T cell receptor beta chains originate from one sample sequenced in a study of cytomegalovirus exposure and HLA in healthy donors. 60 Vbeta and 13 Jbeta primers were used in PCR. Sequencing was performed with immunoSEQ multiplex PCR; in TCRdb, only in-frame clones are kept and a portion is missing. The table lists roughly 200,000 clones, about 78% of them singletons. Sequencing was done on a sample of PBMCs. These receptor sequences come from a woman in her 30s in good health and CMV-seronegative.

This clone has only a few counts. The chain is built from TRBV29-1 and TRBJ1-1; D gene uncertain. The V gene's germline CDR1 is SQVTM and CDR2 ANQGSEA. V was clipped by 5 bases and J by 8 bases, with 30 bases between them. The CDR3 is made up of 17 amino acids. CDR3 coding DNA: TGCAGCGTTAAACCTTTAATGAGGGATTCGGGCAAAGGGGAAGCTTTCTTT. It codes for CSVKPLMRDSGKGEAFF.

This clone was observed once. CDR3 sequence reads: CASSPEAGPYEQYF. For the CDR3, the DNA is TGTGCCAGCAGCCCCGAGGCCGGTCCCTACGAGCAGTACTTC. J is TRBJ2-5 and V is TRBV4-2, with no clear D. The J call may be wrong; the DNA end is better matched by TRBJ2-7. CDR1 is LGHNA and CDR2 is YNFKEQ in the germline V gene. The CDR3 has 14 amino acids.

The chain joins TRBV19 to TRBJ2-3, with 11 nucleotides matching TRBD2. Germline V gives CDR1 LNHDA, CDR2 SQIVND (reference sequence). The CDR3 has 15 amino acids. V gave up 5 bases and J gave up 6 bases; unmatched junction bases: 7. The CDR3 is CASSPIAGGPDTQYF. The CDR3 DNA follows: TGTGCCAGTAGTCCGATAGCGGGAGGGCCTGATACGCAGTATTTT.

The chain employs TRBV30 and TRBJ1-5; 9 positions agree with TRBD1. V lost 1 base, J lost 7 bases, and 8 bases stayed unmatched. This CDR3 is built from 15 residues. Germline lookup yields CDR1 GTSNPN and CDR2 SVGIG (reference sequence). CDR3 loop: CAWSGTGEYLQPQHF. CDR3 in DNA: TGTGCCTGGAGTGGGACAGGGGAATACTTGCAGCCCCAGCATTTT.

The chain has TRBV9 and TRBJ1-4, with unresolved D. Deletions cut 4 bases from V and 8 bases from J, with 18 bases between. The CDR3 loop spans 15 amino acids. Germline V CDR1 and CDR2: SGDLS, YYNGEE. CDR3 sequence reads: CASSPWTGSGEKLFF. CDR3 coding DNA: TGTGCCAGCAGCCCATGGACGGGGTCTGGCGAAAAACTGTTTTTT.

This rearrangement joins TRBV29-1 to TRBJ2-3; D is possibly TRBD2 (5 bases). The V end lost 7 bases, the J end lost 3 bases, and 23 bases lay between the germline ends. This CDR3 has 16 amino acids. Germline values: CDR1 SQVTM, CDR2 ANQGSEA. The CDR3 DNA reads TGCAGCGCGTTTTCCCCAACTCCGGGGTGGACAGATACGCAGTATTTT. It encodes CSAFSPTPGWTDTQYF.

The CDR3 DNA reads TGTGCCAGCAGCTTAGTCACTGGGGGCGATGAAAAACTGTTTTTT. It yields the protein CASSLVTGGDEKLFF. The rearrangement links TRBV11-2 to TRBJ1-4; tentatively, D is TRBD1 (6 bases). The CDR3 is made up of 15 amino acids. Trimming stripped 1 base from V and 6 bases from J, with 12 bases between. Per the germline V gene, CDR1 is SGHAT and CDR2 is FQNNGV.

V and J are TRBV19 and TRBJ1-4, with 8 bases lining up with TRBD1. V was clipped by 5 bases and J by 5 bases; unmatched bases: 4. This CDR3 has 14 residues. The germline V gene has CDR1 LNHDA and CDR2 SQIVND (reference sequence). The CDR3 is CASSLDRDNEKLFF. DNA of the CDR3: TGTGCCAGTAGTTTGGACAGGGACAATGAAAAACTGTTTTTT.

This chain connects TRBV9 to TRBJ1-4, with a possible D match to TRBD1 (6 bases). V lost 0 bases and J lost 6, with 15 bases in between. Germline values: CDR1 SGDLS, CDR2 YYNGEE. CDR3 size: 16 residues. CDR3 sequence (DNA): TGTGCCAGCAGCGTAGCTGGGAGAGGGGGGGATGAAAAACTGTTTTTT. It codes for CASSVAGRGGDEKLFF.

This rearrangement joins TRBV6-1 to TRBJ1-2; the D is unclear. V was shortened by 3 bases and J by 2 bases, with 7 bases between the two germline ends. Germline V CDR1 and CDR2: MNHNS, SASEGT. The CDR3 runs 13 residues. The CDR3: CASSDVTNYGYTF. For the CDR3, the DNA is TGTGCCAGCAGTGATGTGACAAACTATGGCTACACCTTC.

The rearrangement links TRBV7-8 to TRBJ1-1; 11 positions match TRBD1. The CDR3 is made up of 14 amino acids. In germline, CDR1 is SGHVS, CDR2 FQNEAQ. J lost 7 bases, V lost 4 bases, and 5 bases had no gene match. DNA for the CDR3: TGTGCCAGCAGCTGGGACAGGGGGTATGGTGAAGCTTTCTTT. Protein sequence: CASSWDRGYGEAFF. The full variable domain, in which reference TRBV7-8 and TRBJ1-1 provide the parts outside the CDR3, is GAGVSQSPRYKVAKRGQDVALRCDPISGHVSLFWYQQALGQGPEFLTYFQNEAQLDKSGLPSDRFFAERPEGSVSTLKIQRTQQEDSAVYLCASSWDRGYGEAFFGQGTRLTVV.

CDR3 coding DNA: TGCAGCGTTGAGCGGCGTGTCTCTGGAAACACCATATATTTT. Residues: CSVERRVSGNTIYF. V and J are TRBV29-1 and TRBJ1-3; D is unclear. Per the germline V gene, CDR1 is SQVTM and CDR2 is ANQGSEA. This CDR3 spans 14 amino acids. Trimming took 3 bases from V and 0 from J, leaving 9 bases between them.

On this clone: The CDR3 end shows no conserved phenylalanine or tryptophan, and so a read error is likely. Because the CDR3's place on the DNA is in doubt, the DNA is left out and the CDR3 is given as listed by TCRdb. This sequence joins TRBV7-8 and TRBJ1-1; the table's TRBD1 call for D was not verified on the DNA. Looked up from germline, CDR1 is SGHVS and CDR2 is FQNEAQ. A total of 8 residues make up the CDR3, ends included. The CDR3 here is CASSCRTD.

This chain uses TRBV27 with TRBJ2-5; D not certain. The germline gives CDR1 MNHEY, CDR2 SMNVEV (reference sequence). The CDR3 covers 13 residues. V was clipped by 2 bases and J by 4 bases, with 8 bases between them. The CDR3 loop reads CASSLGLGETQYF. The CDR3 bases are TGTGCCAGCAGTTTAGGTCTCGGAGAGACCCAGTACTTC.